This entry lists 3 T cell receptor beta chains sequenced from one sample in a study of early T cells in non-severe SARS-CoV-2 infection. TCRdb called the 5' RACE reads again in MiXCR, with one record for every CDR3 protein. The table lists some 38,000 distinct CDR3 sequences, around 5% of them singletons, with 25% to 30% in the top ten. Material: whole blood. These receptors all come from an adult who was a healthcare worker with PCR-confirmed SARS-CoV-2 infection or an uninfected control (not recorded which).

This clonotype has a count of ten or more. V is TRBV5-1 and J is TRBJ2-7; no clear D. CDR1 SGHRS and CDR2 YFSETQ come from the germline V gene. CDR3 length equals 14 residues. Trimming cost V 0 bases and J 4 bases, with 11 bases left between them. In DNA form, the CDR3 reads TGCGCCAGCAGCTTGGCCGGTGACATATACGAGCAGTACTTC. It specifies CASSLAGDIYEQYF.

This clonotype has ten or more counts. The CDR3 DNA follows: TGTGCCATCAGTGAGTCGACCGAGAAGTATGGCTACACCTTC. Protein product: CAISESTEKYGYTF. V usage is TRBV10-3 and J usage is TRBJ1-2; D is ambiguous. Trimming pared 0 bases from V and 5 bases from J, leaving 10 bases between. The length of the CDR3 is 14 residues. The V gene's germline CDR1 is ENHRY and CDR2 SYGVKD.

This clonotype was counted only a few times. The J gene is TRBJ2-7, the V gene TRBV6-2 or TRBV6-3; D not resolved. The germline V and J ends were trimmed by 2 bases and 2 bases, with 7 bases remaining between them. This CDR3 has 13 residues. Germline assignment: CDR1 MNHEY and CDR2 SVGEGT. CDR3 sequence: CASSYRITYEQYF. Here the CDR3 DNA reads TGTGCCAGCAGTTACAGGATCACCTACGAGCAGTACTTC.